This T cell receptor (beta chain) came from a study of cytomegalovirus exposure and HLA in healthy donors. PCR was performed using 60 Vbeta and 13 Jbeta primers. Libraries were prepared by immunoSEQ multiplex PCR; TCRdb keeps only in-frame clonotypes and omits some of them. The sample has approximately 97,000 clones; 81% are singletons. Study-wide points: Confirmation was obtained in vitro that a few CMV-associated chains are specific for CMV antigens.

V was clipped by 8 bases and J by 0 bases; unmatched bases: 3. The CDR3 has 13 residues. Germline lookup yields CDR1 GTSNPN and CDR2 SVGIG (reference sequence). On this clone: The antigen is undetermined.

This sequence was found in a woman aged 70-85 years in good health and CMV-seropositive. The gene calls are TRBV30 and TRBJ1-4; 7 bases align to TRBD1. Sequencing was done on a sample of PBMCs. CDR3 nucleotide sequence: TGTGCCGGGACAGATGCAACTAATGAAAAACTGTTTTTT. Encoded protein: CAGTDATNEKLFF.